The rows below give T cell receptor beta chains drawn from one sample of a study of T-cell memory formation after mild COVID-19. A single record per CDR3 protein comes from TCRdb applying MiXCR to the 5' RACE reads. The sample has about 180,000 distinct CDR3 sequences, less than 20% seen once. The sample was PBMCs or a T cell subset sorted from them (not recorded which). The receptors derive from a young man who had mild COVID-19 (a few samples of this study predate the infection). Cell type and time point are not known. CDR3s include the opening cysteine and the closing phenylalanine or tryptophan. D genes are given only for firm matches. Where a row states a size, it is once, few, many or the class of an expanded clone; other rows omit it.

d_gene: TRBD1; j_gene: TRBJ1-6; v_gene: TRBV5-1; abundance: -; CDR3aa: CASSDPGQGGSPLHF; CDR3nt: TGCGCCAGCAGCGATCCGGGACAGGGAGGATCACCCCTCCACTTT
d_gene: -; j_gene: TRBJ1-2; v_gene: TRBV20-1; abundance: -; CDR3aa: CSAHRPGAGYGYTF; CDR3nt: TGCAGTGCTCACCGGCCAGGGGCCGGCTATGGCTACACCTTC
d_gene: TRBD1; j_gene: TRBJ1-4; v_gene: TRBV5-1; abundance: few; CDR3aa: CASSLTGVATNEKLFF; CDR3nt: TGCGCCAGCAGCTTGACAGGGGTCGCAACTAATGAAAAACTGTTTTTT
d_gene: -; j_gene: TRBJ1-3; v_gene: TRBV12-3/TRBV12-4; abundance: -; CDR3aa: CASSLVGSGNTIYF; CDR3nt: TGTGCCAGCAGTTTGGTGGGGTCTGGAAACACCATATATTTT
d_gene: -; j_gene: TRBJ2-1; v_gene: TRBV9; abundance: many; CDR3aa: CASSRDLVSHEQFF; CDR3nt: TGTGCCAGCAGCAGGGACCTCGTTAGCCATGAGCAGTTCTTC
d_gene: -; j_gene: TRBJ2-1; v_gene: TRBV7-9; abundance: few; CDR3aa: CASSLGGFMNEQFF; CDR3nt: TGTGCCAGCAGCTTAGGCGGATTCATGAATGAGCAGTTCTTC
d_gene: TRBD2; j_gene: TRBJ2-5; v_gene: TRBV5-1; abundance: -; CDR3aa: CASRPSGGAGGTQYF; CDR3nt: TGCGCCAGCAGGCCTAGCGGGGGGGCCGGGGGGACCCAGTACTTC
d_gene: TRBD1; j_gene: TRBJ2-7; v_gene: TRBV19; abundance: -; CDR3aa: CASSNRGGYEQYF; CDR3nt: TGTGCCAGTAGCAACAGGGGCGGATACGAGCAGTACTTC
d_gene: -; j_gene: TRBJ2-2; v_gene: TRBV6-2/TRBV6-3; abundance: -; CDR3aa: CASRRGVNTGELFF; CDR3nt: TGTGCCAGCAGACGCGGGGTGAACACCGGGGAGCTGTTTTTT
d_gene: -; j_gene: TRBJ2-6; v_gene: TRBV7-2; abundance: -; CDR3aa: CASSEETGYGANVLTF; CDR3nt: TGTGCCAGCAGCGAGGAAACAGGGTATGGGGCCAACGTCCTGACTTTC
d_gene: -; j_gene: TRBJ2-1; v_gene: TRBV7-2; abundance: few; CDR3aa: CASSLQGGASSYNEQFF; CDR3nt: TGTGCCAGCAGCTTACAGGGTGGGGCGAGCTCCTACAATGAGCAGTTCTTC
d_gene: -; j_gene: TRBJ2-5; v_gene: TRBV6-5; abundance: -; CDR3aa: CVTGKDRQETQYF; CDR3nt: TGTGTAACGGGGAAGGACAGACAAGAGACCCAGTACTTC
d_gene: -; j_gene: TRBJ1-6; v_gene: TRBV9; abundance: few; CDR3aa: CASSVVMDSPLHF; CDR3nt: TGTGCCAGCAGCGTAGTTATGGATTCACCCCTCCACTTT
d_gene: -; j_gene: TRBJ1-1; v_gene: TRBV18; abundance: few; CDR3aa: CASSGRGTEAFF; CDR3nt: TGTGCCAGTTCAGGGCGAGGCACTGAAGCTTTCTTT
d_gene: -; j_gene: TRBJ1-6; v_gene: TRBV7-2; abundance: -; CDR3aa: CAYNSPLHF; CDR3nt: TGTGCCTATAATTCACCCCTCCACTTT
d_gene: -; j_gene: TRBJ1-2; v_gene: TRBV4-3; abundance: -; CDR3aa: CASSQDGIYGYTF; CDR3nt: TGCGCCAGCAGCCAAGATGGGATCTATGGCTACACCTTC
d_gene: TRBD2; j_gene: TRBJ2-5; v_gene: TRBV20-1; abundance: -; CDR3aa: CSAELAGASETQYF; CDR3nt: TGCAGTGCGGAACTAGCGGGGGCGTCGGAGACCCAGTACTTC
d_gene: -; j_gene: TRBJ2-3; v_gene: TRBV7-9; abundance: few; CDR3aa: CASSGQGPDTQYF; CDR3nt: TGTGCCAGCAGCGGTCAGGGCCCAGATACGCAGTATTTT
d_gene: TRBD2; j_gene: TRBJ2-3; v_gene: TRBV29-1; abundance: -; CDR3aa: CSVVRGGAVDTQYF; CDR3nt: TGCAGCGTTGTTCGCGGGGGGGCGGTTGATACGCAGTATTTT
d_gene: TRBD1; j_gene: TRBJ1-1; v_gene: TRBV20-1; abundance: few; CDR3aa: CSARQGGSVNTEAFF; CDR3nt: TGCAGTGCTAGACAAGGGGGCAGTGTAAACACTGAAGCTTTCTTT
d_gene: TRBD1; j_gene: TRBJ2-3; v_gene: TRBV6-5; abundance: few; CDR3aa: CASSPLDRGMTDTQYF; CDR3nt: TGTGCCAGCAGTCCATTAGACAGGGGAATGACAGATACGCAGTATTTT
d_gene: TRBD1; j_gene: TRBJ1-3; v_gene: TRBV12-3/TRBV12-4; abundance: -; CDR3aa: CASRPGQGVPTIYF; CDR3nt: TGTGCCAGCAGGCCGGGACAGGGGGTTCCCACCATATATTTT
d_gene: -; j_gene: TRBJ1-6; v_gene: TRBV5-1; abundance: -; CDR3aa: CASSLGTDSPLHF; CDR3nt: TGCGCCAGCAGCTTGGGAACAGATTCACCCCTCCACTTT
d_gene: TRBD1; j_gene: TRBJ1-5; v_gene: TRBV2; abundance: few; CDR3aa: CASSVGTGAQPQHF; CDR3nt: TGTGCCAGCAGTGTAGGGACAGGGGCCCAGCCCCAGCATTTT
d_gene: TRBD1; j_gene: TRBJ2-3; v_gene: TRBV29-1; abundance: few; CDR3aa: CSGEPGQGTDTQYF; CDR3nt: TGCAGCGGGGAACCGGGACAGGGCACAGATACGCAGTATTTT
d_gene: -; j_gene: TRBJ2-1; v_gene: TRBV6-5; abundance: few; CDR3aa: CASSEVSSYNEQFF; CDR3nt: TGTGCCAGCAGCGAAGTGAGCTCCTACAATGAGCAGTTCTTC
d_gene: TRBD1; j_gene: TRBJ1-6; v_gene: TRBV11-2; abundance: -; CDR3aa: CASSLRAGGVGSPLHF; CDR3nt: TGTGCCAGCAGCCTAAGGGCAGGGGGCGTGGGGTCACCCCTCCACTTT
d_gene: TRBD1; j_gene: TRBJ1-1; v_gene: TRBV7-2; abundance: few; CDR3aa: CASTLQGAVWTEAFF; CDR3nt: TGTGCCAGCACCTTACAGGGGGCGGTTTGGACTGAAGCTTTCTTT
d_gene: TRBD1; j_gene: TRBJ1-4; v_gene: TRBV7-2; abundance: -; CDR3aa: CASSLGDREAEKLFF; CDR3nt: TGTGCCAGCAGCTTAGGGGACAGGGAGGCTGAAAAACTGTTTTTT
d_gene: -; j_gene: TRBJ2-3; v_gene: TRBV5-1; abundance: few; CDR3aa: CASMDGDTQYF; CDR3nt: TGCGCCAGCATGGACGGAGATACGCAGTATTTT
d_gene: -; j_gene: TRBJ1-5; v_gene: TRBV6-2/TRBV6-3; abundance: -; CDR3aa: CASRDLLQPQHF; CDR3nt: TGTGCCAGCCGGGACCTCCTGCAGCCCCAGCATTTT